The 25 T cell receptor beta chains reported below all come from one sample, sequenced in a study of PD-L1 blockade in urothelial cancer. Time point in this sample: pretreatment peripheral blood. Assay used: immunoSEQ multiplex PCR; TCRdb lists only in-frame clones, some missing. The repertoire consists of approximately 47,000 clones, with 82% occurring once and the leading ten covering more than 1.5%. This specimen consisted of PBMCs, obtained around atezolizumab (anti-PD-L1) treatment. These receptors were taken from a man aged 45-60 years with urothelial cancer.

The chain employs TRBV13 and TRBJ2-3, with 11 bases identical to TRBD2. The germline gives CDR1 PRHDT, CDR2 FYEKMQ (reference sequence). The CDR3 covers 19 residues. With 5 bases clipped from V and 1 base from J, the junction kept 14 bases outside the gene matches. The chain's CDR3 is CASSQAWVAGGPGTDTQYF. CDR3 bases: TGTGCCAGCAGCCAGGCCTGGGTAGCGGGAGGGCCCGGCACAGATACGCAGTATTTT.

The gene calls are TRBV29-1 and TRBJ1-2, with 8 bases that match TRBD1. Germline trimming cut 8 bases from V and 3 bases from J; bases unmatched to any gene: 20. Germline V gene sequence: CDR1 SQVTM, CDR2 ANQGSEA. The CDR3 runs to 17 residues. In DNA, the CDR3 is TGCAGCATAAAAAACTCCCAGACAGGGGTGAGCTACTATGGCTACACCTTC. Amino acid sequence: CSIKNSQTGVSYYGYTF.

The V call is TRBV25-1, the J call TRBJ2-5, with TRBD2 matching 7 bases. CDR3 length: 15 amino acids. V was pared by 3 bases and J by 0 bases, with 4 bases of the junction left unmatched. The V gene's germline CDR1 is MGHDK and CDR2 SYGVNS. The chain's CDR3 is CASSDRRGNQETQYF. CDR3 bases: TGTGCCAGCAGTGACCGGCGGGGGAACCAAGAGACCCAGTACTTC.

This sequence joins TRBV15 and TRBJ1-5; TRBD1 is a possible D gene (6 bases). With 0 bases removed from V and 6 bases from J, the gap between germline ends came to 12 bases. The CDR3 has 15 amino acids. Germline V gene lookup returns CDR1 LNHNV and CDR2 YYDKDF (reference sequence). The CDR3 coding sequence is TGTGCCACCAGCAGAGATAGAGGGGGAAGTCAGCCCCAGCATTTT. Amino acids: CATSRDRGGSQPQHF.

V is TRBV10-3 and J is TRBJ2-7, with 10 nucleotides matching TRBD1. J was trimmed by 7 bases and V by 6 bases; bases with no gene match: 15. The length of the CDR3 is 16 residues. Germline CDR1 and CDR2: ENHRY and SYGVKD. The CDR3, as DNA: TGTGCCATCAGCAGAAAAACCGGGACAGGGGTTGGGGAGCAGTACTTC. It codes for CAISRKTGTGVGEQYF.

The chain couples TRBV28 to TRBJ2-2, with D possibly matching TRBD1 (7 bases). This CDR3 region has 17 residues. Germline CDR1 reads MDHEN; CDR2 reads SYDVKM. V lost 4 bases to trimming and J lost 2 bases, with 17 bases between them. The DNA for the CDR3 is TGTGCCAGCAGTTGGTCGGAGGGGGCGCCTAACACCGGGGAGCTGTTTTTT. Protein: CASSWSEGAPNTGELFF.

This rearrangement joins TRBV14 to TRBJ1-1; 8 positions agree with TRBD1. The junction had 9 bases not matched to a gene; V was cut back by 3 bases and J by 3 bases. The CDR3 spans 16 residues. The germline gives CDR1 SGHDN, CDR2 FVKESK. In nucleotides, the CDR3 is TGTGCCAGCAGCCATTTAAGACAGGGGCCCTACACTGAAGCTTTCTTT. Protein: CASSHLRQGPYTEAFF.

This chain connects TRBV5-1 to TRBJ2-2; the match to TRBD1 covers 7 bases. The V gene end was trimmed by 3 bases and the J gene end by 3 bases; junction bases not matched to a gene: 5. The CDR3 is 15 residues long. CDR1 and CDR2 (germline): SGHRS, YFSETQ. The CDR3 nucleotides are TGCGCCAGCAGCTCGGGACAGCTACACACCGGGGAGCTGTTTTTT. It translates to CASSSGQLHTGELFF.

The CDR3 DNA is TGTGCCAGTCGGACAGGGGGTTCCTACGAGCAGTACTTC. Translating it yields CASRTGGSYEQYF. This sequence joins TRBV19 and TRBJ2-7, with 10 bases fitting TRBD1. The CDR3 loop spans 13 amino acids. With V trimmed by 8 bases and J by 1 base, 2 bases remained unmatched. CDR1 and CDR2 (germline): LNHDA, SQIVND (reference sequence).

This clone has only a few counts. This chain links TRBV18 with TRBJ1-5; tentative D call: TRBD1 (5 bases). Looked up from germline, CDR1 is KGHSH and CDR2 is LQKENI. The V end lost 0 bases, the J end lost 3 bases, and 15 bases lay between the germline ends. The CDR3 length is 17 residues. The CDR3 here is CASSPPRGPGPNQPQHF. Here the CDR3 DNA reads TGTGCCAGCTCACCACCGCGGGGACCCGGGCCCAATCAGCCCCAGCATTTT. The full variable domain, rest sourced from reference TRBV18 and TRBJ1-5, is NAGVMQNPRHLVRRRGQEARLRCSPMKGHSHVYWYRQLPEEGLKFMVYLQKENIIDESGMPKERFSAEFPKEGPSILRIQQVVRGDSAAYFCASSPPRGPGPNQPQHFGDGTRLSIL.

V is TRBV7-9 and J is TRBJ1-3, with a weak D call TRBD1 (5 bases). Germline CDR1 reads SEHNR; CDR2 reads FQNEAQ (reference sequence). Trimming removed 2 bases from V and 0 bases from J, with 8 bases in between. CDR3 length equals 15 residues. CDR3 loop: CASSLQGPSGNTIYF. The DNA for the CDR3 is TGTGCCAGCAGCTTACAGGGCCCCTCTGGAAACACCATATATTTT.

This sequence joins TRBV2 and TRBJ1-6; a weak D match, TRBD1 (5 bases). Trimming took off 3 bases at V and 10 bases at J, with 16 bases between the two ends. CDR1 and CDR2 (germline): SNHLY, FYNNEI. The CDR3 is 15 amino acids. Here the CDR3 reads CASSDRSRASSPLHF. In nucleotides, the CDR3 is TGTGCCAGCAGTGACCGTAGCAGGGCTTCATCACCCCTCCACTTT.

This chain connects TRBV7-9 to TRBJ2-5; 10 nucleotides match TRBD2. The CDR3 spans 16 residues. The V gene's germline CDR1 is SEHNR and CDR2 FQNEAQ (reference sequence). V gave up 3 bases and J gave up 2 bases; unmatched junction bases: 6. The CDR3 protein is CASSLRSGLAQETQYF. Here the CDR3 DNA reads TGTGCCAGCAGCTTGCGTTCGGGACTAGCGCAAGAGACCCAGTACTTC.

The chain is built from TRBV6-5 and TRBJ1-5, with D possibly being TRBD1 (5 bases). The CDR3 covers 14 residues. From germline, CDR1 is MNHEY and CDR2 SVGAGI. V was clipped by 6 bases and J by 2 bases, with 11 bases between them. The DNA of the CDR3 is TGTGCCAGCAGAACGGGGGGACGCAATCAGCCCCAGCATTTT. It is translated as CASRTGGRNQPQHF.

The chain carries TRBV7-8 and TRBJ2-5; TRBD1 might be the D (6 bases). Trimming left V 7 bases short and J 4 bases short, with 16 bases between. The CDR3 runs 14 residues. CDR1 SGHVS and CDR2 FQNEAQ come from the germline V gene. Here the CDR3 reads CASMTRQGIETQYF. The DNA of the CDR3 is TGTGCCAGCATGACCCGGCAGGGGATAGAGACCCAGTACTTC.

The chain couples TRBV9 to TRBJ2-2; TRBD1 is a possible D gene (6 bases). V was shortened by 4 bases and J by 0 bases, with 10 bases between the two germline ends. The CDR3 totals 15 residues. Germline V gene lookup returns CDR1 SGDLS and CDR2 YYNGEE. For the CDR3, the DNA is TGTGCCAGCAGCCCCGGGACACCGAACACCGGGGAGCTGTTTTTT. This codes for CASSPGTPNTGELFF.

The chain links TRBV6-1 to TRBJ1-3; D unclear. Trimming cost V 3 bases and J 0 bases, with 9 bases left between them. Germline V gene data show CDR1 as MNHNS and CDR2 as SASEGT. This CDR3 is built from 15 residues. The CDR3 coding sequence is TGTGCCAGCAGTGAGGCAGGCCCCTCTGGAAACACCATATATTTT. The encoded protein is CASSEAGPSGNTIYF.

The chain joins TRBV19 to TRBJ1-1; tentative D call: TRBD1 (6 bases). V was clipped by 10 bases and J by 1 base, with 16 bases between them. CDR1 and CDR2 (germline): LNHDA, SQIVND (reference sequence). The length of the CDR3 is 14 residues. The CDR3 nucleotides read TGTGCCACCACCCTTACAGGGCAGAACACTGAAGCTTTCTTT. Encoded protein: CATTLTGQNTEAFF. The variable domain in full, with the rest retrieved from reference TRBV19 and TRBJ1-1, is DGGITQSPKYLFRKEGQNVTLSCEQNLNHDAMYWYRQDPGQGLRLIYYSQIVNDFQKGDIAEGYSVSREKKESFPLTVTSAQKNPTAFYLCATTLTGQNTEAFFGQGTRLTVV.

This clone was counted a few times. The chain carries TRBV27 and TRBJ2-1, with D possibly matching TRBD1 (6 bases). V lost 1 base to trimming and J lost 7 bases, with 17 bases between them. This CDR3 has 16 amino acids. The germline CDR1 and CDR2 sequences are MNHEY and SMNVEV (reference sequence). In nucleotides, the CDR3 is TGTGCCAGCAGTTTATACGGTACAGGGTATTCGAATGAGCAGTTCTTC. It specifies CASSLYGTGYSNEQFF.

This rearrangement joins TRBV14 to TRBJ1-2; D may be TRBD1 (5 bases). Trimming cost V 5 bases and J 4 bases, with 11 bases left between them. The CDR3 length is 13 residues. Germline V gene data show CDR1 as SGHDN and CDR2 as FVKESK. CDR3: CASSDDRRYGYTF. The CDR3 DNA reads TGTGCCAGCAGCGATGACAGACGCTATGGCTACACCTTC.

The CDR3 DNA sequence: TGTGCCAGCAGCTTAGGAGGGACCGCGGGAGCGCAGTATTTT. It yields the protein CASSLGGTAGAQYF. This chain links TRBV13 with TRBJ2-3, with 7 bases lining up with TRBD2. Germline V gene data show CDR1 as PRHDT and CDR2 as FYEKMQ (reference sequence). This CDR3 has 14 residues. Germline trimming cut 0 bases from V and 10 bases from J; bases unmatched to any gene: 7.

This clone showed up just a few times. The chain is built from TRBV11-2 and TRBJ1-1, with TRBD1 as a possible D gene (5 bases). Germline lookup yields CDR1 SGHAT and CDR2 FQNNGV. V was cut by 3 bases and J by 4 bases, with 12 bases left in between. This CDR3 contains 14 residues. CDR3: CASSLEGVGTEAFF. The DNA of the CDR3 is TGTGCCAGCAGCTTGGAAGGGGTGGGCACTGAAGCTTTCTTT.

This clone has just one count. In DNA form, the CDR3 reads TGTGCCAGCAGTTCGACAGGGTCTAGACAGCCCCAGCATTTT. Protein product: CASSSTGSRQPQHF. The rearrangement joins TRBV6-6 to TRBJ1-5, with 7 positions matching TRBD1. Losses at the gene ends were 4 bases for V and 7 bases for J; bases not matched to a gene: 7. The CDR3 totals 14 residues. Germline V CDR1 and CDR2: MNHNY, SVGAGI (reference sequence).

The chain links TRBV7-2 to TRBJ1-1; D gene uncertain. This CDR3 has 14 amino acids. The germline V gene has CDR1 SGHTA and CDR2 FQGNSA. Trimming took 4 bases from V and 2 from J, leaving 11 bases between them. CDR3 residues: CASSSYSGNTEAFF. As DNA, the CDR3 is TGTGCCAGCAGCTCTTACAGCGGAAACACTGAAGCTTTCTTT.

By sample share, this clone is medium-sized. V usage is TRBV7-9 and J usage is TRBJ1-1; 10 bases match TRBD1. The germline V gene encodes CDR1 SEHNR and CDR2 FQNEAQ (reference sequence). Germline trimming cut 5 bases from V and 0 bases from J; bases unmatched to any gene: 12. CDR3 length: 18 amino acids. The CDR3 DNA follows: TGTGCCAGCAGCACCTTCCGCGGGACAGGGGTAGTGAACACTGAAGCTTTCTTT. It codes for CASSTFRGTGVVNTEAFF.